The rows below give T cell receptor beta chains drawn from one sample of a study of OX40 agonist ivuxolimab in advanced cancers. Data came from immunoSEQ multiplex PCR; TCRdb stores just in-frame clones and leaves some out. The sample includes more than 75,000 clones, approximately 85% of them seen just once. Sequenced here: CD4+ or CD8+ T cells sorted from blood, sampled in a trial of the OX40 agonist ivuxolimab. These receptors all stem from an adult with an advanced solid tumor such as melanoma, head and neck, liver or kidney cancer. Each CDR3 is given with its conserved first and last residue. Fields, in order: J gene, V gene, clone size, D gene, CDR3 DNA, CDR3 protein. D genes are given only for firm matches. Clone size is given for some rows only: seen once, a few or many times, or a class if the clone is expanded.

TRBJ2-2,TRBV19,few,TRBD2,TGTGCCAGTAGTAACCTCCCTAGCGGGAGCACCGGGGAGCTGTTTTTT,CASSNLPSGSTGELFF
TRBJ2-5,TRBV29-1,NA,NA,TGCAGCGTTGCTTCAAAAGAGACCCAGTACTTC,CSVASKETQYF
TRBJ1-5,TRBV6-4,NA,NA,TGTGCCAGCAGTGACTCGCCTAATCAGCCCCAGCATTTT,CASSDSPNQPQHF
TRBJ2-1,TRBV10-3,NA,NA,TGTGCCATCAGTGATGGTGGGGTTGGAAATGAGCAGTTCTTC,CAISDGGVGNEQFF
TRBJ1-4,TRBV6-6,NA,NA,TGTGCCAGCAGTTCGGGCAGAGGGGGGGAAAAACTGTTTTTT,CASSSGRGGEKLFF
TRBJ2-7,TRBV6-6,NA,NA,TGTGCCAGCAGACAGAAATACGAGCAGTACTTC,CASRQKYEQYF
TRBJ2-7,TRBV4-3,NA,TRBD1,TGCGCCAGCAGCCAAGAGGACAGGGGTTCGTACGAGCAGTACTTC,CASSQEDRGSYEQYF
TRBJ1-1,TRBV2,NA,NA,TGTGCCAGCGGGAATATAGGAGGCACTGAAGCTTTCTTT,CASGNIGGTEAFF
TRBJ2-6,TRBV18,NA,NA,TGTGCCAGCTCTCTTACCACCGTTCAGGGGCCTGGGGCCAACGTCCTGACTTTC,CASSLTTVQGPGANVLTF
TRBJ2-7,TRBV11-2,NA,TRBD2,TGTGCCAGCAGCCTAGCGGGAAGCTCCTACGAGCAGTACTTC,CASSLAGSSYEQYF
TRBJ2-3,TRBV19,NA,NA,TGTGCCAGTACCACGGGCGGATCCACAGATACGCAGTATTTT,CASTTGGSTDTQYF
TRBJ2-7,TRBV6-5,NA,TRBD2,TGTGCCAGCAGTTACGAAAGATTAGCGGGGGGTTACGAGCAGTACTTC,CASSYERLAGGYEQYF
TRBJ2-1,TRBV9,NA,NA,TGTGCCAGCAGCGTAGTGGAGCGATGGGGGGATGAGCAGTTCTTC,CASSVVERWGDEQFF
TRBJ2-1,TRBV2,NA,NA,TGTGCCAGCAGTGAGGACAGCACCCTCGGACTCAGCTCCTACAATGAGCAGTTCTTC,CASSEDSTLGLSSYNEQFF
TRBJ2-3,TRBV7-2,NA,TRBD2,TGTGCCAGCAGCTTAGCCCTAGCGGGGGGGCACTCCACAGATACGCAGTATTTT,CASSLALAGGHSTDTQYF
TRBJ2-1,TRBV6-4,NA,TRBD2,TGTGCCAGCAGCCCAGATTGGCTAGCGGGGGGGGAGCAGTTCTTC,CASSPDWLAGGEQFF
TRBJ2-7,TRBV18,NA,NA,TGTGCCAGCTCACCGGCGACACGGCCTTACGAGCAGTACTTC,CASSPATRPYEQYF
TRBJ1-5,TRBV7-8,NA,TRBD1,TGTGCCAGCAGCTTAGAACTTCCAGGGGGCGGTCAGCCCCAGCATTTT,CASSLELPGGGQPQHF
TRBJ2-5,TRBV2,few,NA,TGTGCCAGCAAGCCAGAGATGGTGCAAGAGACCCAGTACTTC,CASKPEMVQETQYF
TRBJ1-5,TRBV7-9,few,NA,TGTGCCAGCAGCCTTCGGGAGGGGAGAGGACAGCCCCAGCATTTT,CASSLREGRGQPQHF